The 25 T cell receptor beta chains reported below all come from one sample, sequenced in a study of monozygotic twins with inflammatory bowel disease. After re-calling the 5' RACE reads, TCRdb lists one entry per CDR3 protein, DNA absent. The repertoire table contains about 160,000 distinct CDR3 sequences. Sequenced material: blood. These receptors originate from a human donor with ulcerative colitis or Crohn's disease, or a healthy co-twin of an affected twin (not recorded which).

The J gene is TRBJ1-1, the V gene TRBV20-1; TCRdb's D gene call, TRBD1, goes unchecked for lack of DNA. CDR1 and CDR2 from the germline V gene are DFQATT and SNEGSKA (reference sequence). There are 13 residues in the CDR3. CDR3 region: CSADLDSNTEAFF.

The chain employs TRBV7-9 and TRBJ2-1; the TCRdb call, TRBD2, lacks DNA for checking. The germline CDR1 and CDR2 sequences are SEHNR and FQNEAQ (reference sequence). The CDR3 consists of 16 residues. The CDR3 sequence: CASSPKDWSSYNEQFF.

The chain combines TRBV27 with TRBJ1-5; TCRdb returns TRBD1, unconfirmable since there is no DNA. The CDR3 is made up of 16 amino acids. In germline, CDR1 is MNHEY, CDR2 SMNVEV (reference sequence). The CDR3 sequence: CASSTSSGESNQPQHF.

The rearrangement uses TRBV7-2 and TRBJ2-1; as DNA is missing, the TRBD2 call by TCRdb cannot be tested. The CDR3 contains 17 residues. Germline-derived CDR1 and CDR2 are SGHTA and FQGNSA. The CDR3 sequence is CASSLGDLAGGYNEQFF. Complete variable domain (other parts from reference TRBV7-2 and TRBJ2-1): GAGVSQSPSNKVTEKGKDVELRCDPISGHTALYWYRQSLGQGLEFLIYFQGNSAPDKSGLPSDRFSAERTGGSVSTLTIQRTQQEDSAVYLCASSLGDLAGGYNEQFFGPGTRLTVL.

The chain is built from TRBV7-9 and TRBJ1-3. Germline loops: CDR1 SEHNR, CDR2 FQNEAQ (reference sequence). The CDR3 spans 16 residues. CDR3 sequence reads: CASSGESSNSGNTIYF.

V is TRBV5-5 and J is TRBJ1-1. CDR3 length equals 15 residues. Germline V gene sequence: CDR1 SGHKS, CDR2 YYEKEE (reference sequence). CDR3 region: CASSMRRRTNTEAFF.

The genes are TRBV5-5 and TRBJ1-5. The CDR3 consists of 13 residues. From germline, CDR1 is SGHKS and CDR2 YYEKEE (reference sequence). The CDR3 loop reads CASSLEAAQPQHF.

The V and J genes are TRBV20-1 and TRBJ1-1. This CDR3 has 13 amino acids. The germline V gene has CDR1 DFQATT and CDR2 SNEGSKA (reference sequence). CDR3 protein: CSARSKVNTEAFF.

The gene calls are TRBV20-1 and TRBJ1-1; absent DNA, TCRdb's TRBD1 call cannot be checked. Germline V gene data show CDR1 as DFQATT and CDR2 as SNEGSKA (reference sequence). This CDR3 region has 15 residues. CDR3 loop: CSAYTEGVSDTEAFF.

This chain links TRBV7-7 with TRBJ2-1; absent DNA, TCRdb's TRBD1 call cannot be checked. Germline loops: CDR1 SSHAT, CDR2 FNYEAQ (reference sequence). The CDR3 sequence is 13 residues long. The CDR3 region is CASSLRGPNEQFF.

This chain joins TRBV7-9 and TRBJ2-4; TCRdb picks TRBD1, but there is no DNA to check that call. The CDR3 is 16 amino acids. CDR1 and CDR2 from the germline V gene are SEHNR and FQNEAQ (reference sequence). CDR3: CASSSQGLGAKNIQYF.

The chain combines TRBV12-3 or TRBV12-4 with TRBJ2-1; with no DNA, the TCRdb D assignment of TRBD1 cannot be verified. The CDR3 loop spans 13 amino acids. The CDR3 reads CASSRGQVRKQFF.

The V call is TRBV7-2, the J call TRBJ2-5; TCRdb indicates TRBD2, and absent DNA this call remains unverified. CDR3 length equals 14 residues. Germline V CDR1 and CDR2: SGHTA, FQGNSA. CDR3 loop: CASSSLAGGQTQYF.

CDR3 loop: CASSQALAEETQYF. The rearrangement joins TRBV4-3 to TRBJ2-5; TCRdb indicates TRBD2, and absent DNA this call remains unverified. CDR1 is LGHNA and CDR2 is YSLEER in the germline V gene. CDR3 length equals 14 residues.

V and J are TRBV27 and TRBJ2-7; lacking DNA, the TRBD2 call made by TCRdb goes unchecked. Germline V gene lookup returns CDR1 MNHEY and CDR2 SMNVEV (reference sequence). CDR3 length: 15 residues. CDR3 loop: CASSSAGTSVNEQYF.

The rearrangement uses TRBV10-3 and TRBJ2-2; TCRdb's D call of TRBD2 is untestable without DNA. The CDR3 runs 16 residues. Germline CDR1 ENHRY, CDR2 SYGVKD. The CDR3 region is CAINMGLALNTGELFF.

V and J are TRBV5-1 and TRBJ2-1; the D call from TCRdb, TRBD1, cannot be confirmed without DNA. The CDR3 sequence is 15 residues long. Germline assignment: CDR1 SGHRS and CDR2 YFSETQ. The CDR3 sequence is CASRLDGRSYNEQFF. The entire variable domain, with the rest obtained from reference TRBV5-1 and TRBJ2-1, is as follows: KAGVTQTPRYLIKTRGQQVTLSCSPISGHRSVSWYQQTPGQGLQFLFEYFSETQRNKGNFPGRFSGRQFSNSRSEMNVSTLELGDSALYLCASRLDGRSYNEQFFGPGTRLTVL.

The V gene is TRBV27, the J gene TRBJ2-2. The CDR3 length is 16 residues. The germline CDR1 and CDR2 sequences are MNHEY and SMNVEV (reference sequence). This chain's CDR3 is CASSITKVRYTGELFF.

The chain recombines TRBV7-9 with TRBJ2-3. This CDR3 region has 16 residues. Germline V lookup: CDR1 SEHNR, CDR2 FQNEAQ (reference sequence). This CDR3 is CASSLGLAVQTDTQYF.

The V gene is TRBV5-4, the J gene TRBJ1-1; TCRdb names TRBD1, which stays unverified in the absence of DNA. This CDR3 has 15 amino acids. In germline, CDR1 is SGHNT, CDR2 YYREEE (reference sequence). The CDR3 sequence is CASSLGKQGATEAFF.

The rearrangement links TRBV4-2 to TRBJ2-1; there is no DNA to check the TCRdb D call of TRBD1. CDR3 size: 16 residues. Germline CDR1 reads LGHNA; CDR2 reads YNFKEQ. The CDR3 here is CASSQEEVGAGYEQFF.

The chain employs TRBV5-1 and TRBJ2-4; TCRdb's D gene call, TRBD1, goes unchecked for lack of DNA. The CDR3 is made up of 16 amino acids. Germline loops: CDR1 SGHRS, CDR2 YFSETQ. The CDR3 loop is CASSATGGAGMDIQYF.

The genes are TRBV19 and TRBJ1-5. Germline V gives CDR1 LNHDA, CDR2 SQIVND (reference sequence). This CDR3 contains 14 residues. The CDR3 protein is CASSIYGEGQPQHF.

This chain connects TRBV20-1 to TRBJ1-6; TCRdb calls TRBD1, which cannot be checked without DNA. This CDR3 is built from 18 residues. Germline values: CDR1 DFQATT, CDR2 SNEGSKA (reference sequence). The chain's CDR3 is CSAEYFTGGSSYNSPLHF.

This rearrangement joins TRBV7-7 to TRBJ2-1; there is no DNA to check the TCRdb D call of TRBD2. CDR3 length equals 15 residues. CDR1 and CDR2 from the germline V gene are SSHAT and FNYEAQ (reference sequence). CDR3: CASSEGEATYNEQFF.